Listed below are T cell receptor beta chains from one sample, sequenced in a study of T cells in tumors after PD-1 blockade. Assay: immunoSEQ multiplex PCR; the TCRdb copy retains only in-frame clones and omits some. Of about 13,000 clones listed, 63% are singletons. The material sequenced was tumor tissue, taken before anti-PD-1 treatment. These receptor sequences come from a human donor with cutaneous squamous cell carcinoma. CDR3s include the opening cysteine and the closing phenylalanine or tryptophan. A D gene is named only where the DNA matches it firmly. The size field is filled for only some rows; it gives once, few, many or a size class.

J: TRBJ1-1; size: .; V: TRBV28; D: .; DNA: TGTGCCAGCAATAATGGTTACACTGAAGCTTTCTTT; CDR3: CASNNGYTEAFF
J: TRBJ2-5; size: .; V: TRBV19; D: .; DNA: TGTGCCAGTACCCCAATCCCAGGGTCCGAGACCCAGTACTTC; CDR3: CASTPIPGSETQYF
J: TRBJ2-1; size: .; V: TRBV9; D: .; DNA: TGTGCCAGCAGCGTAGGGGCTAGCCTCCCCTCCTACAATGAGCAGTTCTTC; CDR3: CASSVGASLPSYNEQFF
J: TRBJ2-1; size: medium-sized; V: TRBV6-4; D: TRBD2; DNA: TGTGCCAGCAGTGATTCGGGGGGACACAATGAGCAGTTCTTC; CDR3: CASSDSGGHNEQFF
J: TRBJ2-1; size: .; V: TRBV15; D: .; DNA: TGTGCCACCAGCAGGCCACAGTACAATGAGCAGTTCTTC; CDR3: CATSRPQYNEQFF
J: TRBJ1-3; size: .; V: TRBV9; D: .; DNA: TGTGCCAGCAGCGTAGTTGACATCAGCTCTGGAAACACCATATATTTT; CDR3: CASSVVDISSGNTIYF
J: TRBJ2-3; size: .; V: TRBV6-4; D: .; DNA: TGTGCCAGCAGTGACTCGAACGGGGGCACAGATACGCAGTATTTT; CDR3: CASSDSNGGTDTQYF
J: TRBJ2-2; size: .; V: TRBV5-1; D: .; DNA: TGCGCCAGCAGCTCCCAAGCGGGCGCCCGAGTTAACACCGGGGAGCTGTTTTTT; CDR3: CASSSQAGARVNTGELFF
J: TRBJ1-2; size: .; V: TRBV15; D: .; DNA: TGTGCCACCAGCAGAGATAAGGGGATGGGCGGCTACACCTTC; CDR3: CATSRDKGMGGYTF
J: TRBJ1-5; size: .; V: TRBV7-2; D: TRBD1; DNA: TGTGCCAGCAGCTTAGGATTTAGGACAGGGGGGCGCAATCAGCCCCAGCATTTT; CDR3: CASSLGFRTGGRNQPQHF
J: TRBJ2-3; size: once; V: TRBV30; D: .; DNA: TGTGCCTTCTCGAGGAATTACCGCCCGGACTCCTGGCACACAGATACGCAGTATTTT; CDR3: CAFSRNYRPDSWHTDTQYF
J: TRBJ1-2; size: .; V: TRBV30; D: TRBD1; DNA: TGTGCCTGGAGTCCGGGACAGGGGGCTGGCTACACCTTC; CDR3: CAWSPGQGAGYTF
J: TRBJ2-1; size: .; V: TRBV29-1; D: .; DNA: TGCAGCGTCGGGACTGGGAGCTCCTACAATGAGCAGTTCTTC; CDR3: CSVGTGSSYNEQFF
J: TRBJ2-1; size: few; V: TRBV21-1; D: .; DNA: TGTGCCAGCAGCATCGACTCGGAAACCTACAATGAGCAGTTCTTC; CDR3: CASSIDSETYNEQFF
J: TRBJ2-3; size: few; V: TRBV28; D: TRBD1; DNA: TGTGCCAGCAGCCGACAGGGGGCCTCCAGCCTTAGCACAGATACGCAGTATTTT; CDR3: CASSRQGASSLSTDTQYF
J: TRBJ2-4; size: .; V: TRBV6-2/TRBV6-3; D: .; DNA: TGTGCCAGCAGTATTGGGGTTCTGAACATTCAGTACTTC; CDR3: CASSIGVLNIQYF
J: TRBJ2-7; size: .; V: TRBV27; D: TRBD1; DNA: TGTGCCAGCAGGGACAGGGGCAACGAGCAGTACTTC; CDR3: CASRDRGNEQYF
J: TRBJ1-6; size: .; V: TRBV18; D: .; DNA: TGTGCCAGCTCGTCGGACCGCAATTCACCCCTCCACTTT; CDR3: CASSSDRNSPLHF
J: TRBJ2-3; size: .; V: TRBV14; D: TRBD2; DNA: TGTGCCAGCAGCCAAGAAGGGGGACTAGCGGGAGGTCCCACAGATACGCAGTATTTT; CDR3: CASSQEGGLAGGPTDTQYF
J: TRBJ1-2; size: .; V: TRBV6-2/TRBV6-3; D: .; DNA: TGTGCCAGCAGTTACCCATGGGACCCACGGAAAGGCTACACCTTC; CDR3: CASSYPWDPRKGYTF
J: TRBJ2-7; size: few; V: TRBV12-3/TRBV12-4; D: .; DNA: TGTGCCAGCAGTTATTTGAGGGGCTACGAGCAGTACTTC; CDR3: CASSYLRGYEQYF
J: TRBJ1-2; size: once; V: TRBV2; D: .; DNA: TGTGCCAGCGAACGGGACCTTAACTATGGCTACACCTTC; CDR3: CASERDLNYGYTF
J: TRBJ1-1; size: .; V: TRBV7-3; D: .; DNA: TGTGCCAGCGGGGGGACGATGAACACTGAAGCTTTCTTT; CDR3: CASGGTMNTEAFF
J: TRBJ1-2; size: .; V: TRBV28; D: TRBD1; DNA: TGTGCCAGCAGCGACAGGGGCTACGGCTACACCTTC; CDR3: CASSDRGYGYTF
J: TRBJ2-5; size: .; V: TRBV15; D: .; DNA: TGTGCCACCAGCAGAGATGGTCAGCAGGGGGAGACCCAGTACTTC; CDR3: CATSRDGQQGETQYF
J: TRBJ2-1; size: .; V: TRBV7-9; D: .; DNA: TGTGCCAGCAGCTTAGTAGGAGGGAATTCCTACAATGAGCAGTTCTTC; CDR3: CASSLVGGNSYNEQFF
J: TRBJ1-5; size: .; V: TRBV30; D: .; DNA: TGTGCCTCTCCGACAGTGCTGGGACACAATCAGCCCCAGCATTTT; CDR3: CASPTVLGHNQPQHF
J: TRBJ2-7; size: .; V: TRBV5-1; D: .; DNA: TGCGCCAGCAGCTTGTTCTCTGGGCGGGATTCCTACGAGCAGTACTTC; CDR3: CASSLFSGRDSYEQYF
J: TRBJ2-5; size: .; V: TRBV6-5; D: TRBD2; DNA: TGTGCCAGCAGGGGGACTAGTGTCGAGACCCAGTACTTC; CDR3: CASRGTSVETQYF
J: TRBJ1-2; size: .; V: TRBV5-3; D: .; DNA: TGTGCCAGAAGCTTAGTTAACTATGGCTACACCTTC; CDR3: CARSLVNYGYTF
J: TRBJ2-7; size: .; V: TRBV29-1; D: TRBD2; DNA: TGCAGCGTGGGACTAGCGGGCTCCTACGAGCAGTACTTC; CDR3: CSVGLAGSYEQYF
J: TRBJ2-3; size: few; V: TRBV4-2; D: TRBD2; DNA: TGTGCCAGCAGCCATGGACTAGCGGGAGGTTTTACAGATACGCAGTATTTT; CDR3: CASSHGLAGGFTDTQYF
J: TRBJ2-1; size: .; V: TRBV19; D: TRBD2; DNA: TGTGCCAGTAGTATGGTGGCGGGGGAAAGCTCCTACAATGAGCAGTTCTTC; CDR3: CASSMVAGESSYNEQFF
J: TRBJ1-1; size: few; V: TRBV9; D: .; DNA: TGTGCCAGCAGCGTACAGGCTGAAGCTTTCTTT; CDR3: CASSVQAEAFF
J: TRBJ2-3; size: few; V: TRBV9; D: TRBD1; DNA: TGTGCCAGCAGCGACCCGGGACAGGGGCCAGATACGCAGTATTTT; CDR3: CASSDPGQGPDTQYF
J: TRBJ2-7; size: .; V: TRBV11-3; D: TRBD2; DNA: TGTGCCAGCAGCTTAGGACTAGCGGGAGACCACGAGCAGTACTTC; CDR3: CASSLGLAGDHEQYF
J: TRBJ2-5; size: .; V: TRBV21-1; D: .; DNA: TGTGCCAGCAGCAAAGGGACGGGAGTGAACGAAGAGACCCAGTACTTC; CDR3: CASSKGTGVNEETQYF
J: TRBJ2-5; size: few; V: TRBV7-9; D: .; DNA: TGTGCCAGCAGCTCTGGCGTCCCCCCGGAGACCCAGTACTTC; CDR3: CASSSGVPPETQYF
J: TRBJ2-7; size: once; V: TRBV20-1; D: TRBD2; DNA: TGCAGTGCTAGTGGGCTAGCGGGAAGGTTCGAGCAGTACTTC; CDR3: CSASGLAGRFEQYF
J: TRBJ2-3; size: .; V: TRBV20-1; D: TRBD2; DNA: TGCAGTGCTAGTAAGGTAGCGGGAGGATACACAGATACGCAGTATTTT; CDR3: CSASKVAGGYTDTQYF
J: TRBJ2-5; size: few; V: TRBV10-2; D: .; DNA: TGCGCCAGCAGAGATGGGACGGCACAAGAGACCCAGTACTTC; CDR3: CASRDGTAQETQYF
J: TRBJ2-7; size: .; V: TRBV7-8; D: .; DNA: TGTGCCAGCAGCTTAGTGGGCAGTACCTACGAGCAGTACTTC; CDR3: CASSLVGSTYEQYF
J: TRBJ2-2; size: .; V: TRBV7-9; D: TRBD2; DNA: TGTGCCAGCAGCCCAGGGACCTTTAGCGGGAGGTCCACCGGGGAGCTGTTTTTT; CDR3: CASSPGTFSGRSTGELFF
J: TRBJ2-3; size: few; V: TRBV6-6; D: TRBD1; DNA: TGTGCCAGCAGGGGGGACAGGGGCGCAGATACGCAGTATTTT; CDR3: CASRGDRGADTQYF
J: TRBJ2-7; size: .; V: TRBV2; D: .; DNA: TGTGCCAGCAGTGAACGGCCAGGGGCCTCCTACGAGCAGTACTTC; CDR3: CASSERPGASYEQYF
J: TRBJ1-5; size: .; V: TRBV21-1; D: .; DNA: TGTGCCAGCAGCACAAGGACAGGGGAAATGAGCAATCAGCCCCAGCATTTT; CDR3: CASSTRTGEMSNQPQHF
J: TRBJ1-4; size: few; V: TRBV7-2; D: .; DNA: TGTGCCAGCAGCTTAAGGCAGGGGAATGAAAAACTGTTTTTT; CDR3: CASSLRQGNEKLFF
J: TRBJ2-7; size: .; V: TRBV9; D: TRBD2; DNA: TGTGCCAGCAGCGTAGCGGGGGGGACTCCCTACGAGCAGTACTTC; CDR3: CASSVAGGTPYEQYF
J: TRBJ2-1; size: .; V: TRBV7-8; D: TRBD2; DNA: TGTGCCAGCAGCTTACCGCTCCGTGTGGGGGGGGGTAAGGATGAGCAGTTCTTC; CDR3: CASSLPLRVGGGKDEQFF
J: TRBJ2-2; size: .; V: TRBV2; D: TRBD1; DNA: TGTGCCAGCACTCACTCGGGACAGGGGTACACCGGGGAGCTGTTTTTT; CDR3: CASTHSGQGYTGELFF
J: TRBJ1-1; size: .; V: TRBV6-5; D: .; DNA: TGTGCCAGCAGTTACTCGAAGGGGCAGGGGAACACTGAAGCTTTCTTT; CDR3: CASSYSKGQGNTEAFF
J: TRBJ1-1; size: few; V: TRBV5-1; D: .; DNA: TGCGCCAGCAGCTTACGTCAGTCGACAACTGAAGCTTTCTTT; CDR3: CASSLRQSTTEAFF